These 24 T cell receptor beta chains share one sample of origin, sequenced in a study of T cells in Graves' hyperthyroidism and ophthalmopathy. RNA transcripts gave rise to amplified TCR beta CDR3 regions. HTBI primers were employed in a first-round RT-PCR of the TCR CDR3. MiXCR, run by TCRdb on the multiplex PCR reads, gives a single entry per CDR3 protein. Of approximately 300,000 distinct CDR3 sequences detected, over 15% appear once; the ten largest clones hold 55% to 60%. Sequencing used blood. The receptor set was obtained from a woman aged 55-70 years with Graves' ophthalmopathy.

The chain couples TRBV12-3 or TRBV12-4 to TRBJ2-2, with TRBD2 matching over 11 bases. Trimming at V came to 7 bases and at J to 5 bases, leaving 9 bases not matched to a gene. The CDR3 loop spans 16 amino acids. CDR3 sequence (DNA): TGTGCCAGCATGGTAGCGGGGGGGTATCGAACCGGGGAGCTGTTTTTT. Its translation: CASMVAGGYRTGELFF.

At least ten counts were recorded for this clonotype. The V and J genes are TRBV20-1 and TRBJ2-7; TRBD1 matches at 7 bases. Germline V gene sequence: CDR1 DFQATT, CDR2 SNEGSKA (reference sequence). V lost 6 bases, J lost 5 bases, and 10 bases stayed unmatched. This CDR3 spans 13 amino acids. CDR3 DNA sequence: TGCAGTGCCTCCAAGGGGGCCCCCAACGAGCAGTACTTC. Amino acid sequence: CSASKGAPNEQYF.

The chain carries TRBV6-2 or TRBV6-3 and TRBJ2-1; maybe TRBD2 (7 bases). Germline CDR1 is MNHEY and CDR2 is SVGEGT. This CDR3 contains 15 residues. Trimming took 7 bases from V and 5 from J, leaving 18 bases between them. The CDR3: CASNKGGGAHNEQFF. In nucleotides, the CDR3 is TGTGCCAGCAACAAGGGTGGGGGGGCCCACAATGAGCAGTTCTTC.

This chain links TRBV24-1 with TRBJ2-3, with D uncertain. The CDR3 covers 13 residues. Germline V CDR1 and CDR2: KGHDR, SFDVKD. V lost 5 bases and J 3 bases, leaving 8 bases between the germline ends. In nucleotides, the CDR3 is TGTGCCACCAGTGGCCCCTTTACAGATACGCAGTATTTT. Encoded protein: CATSGPFTDTQYF.

This clonotype was counted between two and nine times. A clone one base away is much larger, so this may be a read error. V usage is TRBV10-3 and J usage is TRBJ1-1; no clear D gene. Germline V gives CDR1 ENHRY, CDR2 SYGVKD. Trimming left V 10 bases short and J 0 bases short, with 12 bases between. CDR3 length: 13 amino acids. The CDR3 reads CATRLDMNTEAFF. CDR3 bases: TGTGCCACCCGCTTAGACATGAACACTGAAGCTTTCTTT.

This rearrangement joins TRBV9 to TRBJ2-3; possibly TRBD2 for D (6 bases). V lost 3 bases to trimming and J lost 0 bases, with 11 bases between them. CDR3 size: 15 residues. The germline V gene encodes CDR1 SGDLS and CDR2 YYNGEE. The DNA for the CDR3 is TGTGCCAGCAGCGAGTGGGACTGGAGCACAGATACGCAGTATTTT. Translating gives CASSEWDWSTDTQYF.

Turning to this clonotype: A much more abundant neighbour one base away suggests this may be a read error. The chain uses TRBV6-1 and TRBJ1-5; D might be TRBD1 (5 bases). The V gene's germline CDR1 is MNHNS and CDR2 SASEGT. V was cut by 8 bases and J by 0 bases, with 17 bases left in between. This CDR3 has 16 residues. The CDR3, as DNA: TGTGCCAGCGGTCCCGGGACGGTGTATAGCAATCAGCCCCAGCATTTT. Its protein is CASGPGTVYSNQPQHF.

The table lists this clonotype with many counts. The genes are TRBV27 and TRBJ2-2, with 7 positions matching TRBD1. V shed 5 bases and J 1 base; nucleotides not matched to a gene: 7. Looked up from germline, CDR1 is MNHEY and CDR2 is SMNVEV (reference sequence). CDR3 size: 16 residues. Here the CDR3 reads CASSQQGWGNTGELFF. The CDR3, as DNA: TGTGCCAGCAGTCAACAGGGGTGGGGGAACACCGGGGAGCTGTTTTTT.

This clonotype was seen ten or more times. This sequence joins TRBV7-2 and TRBJ1-4, with a possible D match to TRBD1 (6 bases). V lost 4 bases, J lost 6 bases, and 15 bases lay in between. CDR3 length: 15 amino acids. Germline values: CDR1 SGHTA, CDR2 FQGNSA. The CDR3 reads CASSSGGLRHEKLFF. In DNA, the CDR3 is TGTGCCAGCAGCTCGGGGGGCCTTCGGCATGAAAAACTGTTTTTT.

This clonotype was observed a few times. The chain uses TRBV9 and TRBJ1-5; D ambiguous. CDR1 and CDR2 (germline): SGDLS, YYNGEE. V lost 0 bases to trimming and J lost 7 bases, with 8 bases between them. The CDR3 runs 13 residues. The CDR3 sequence is CASSVGEGQPQHF. The CDR3 nucleotides are TGTGCCAGCAGCGTAGGGGAAGGACAGCCCCAGCATTTT.

On this clonotype: Possible read error: a much larger clone is one base away. V usage is TRBV5-1 and J usage is TRBJ2-7; no clear D. Germline V CDR1 and CDR2: SGHRS, YFSETQ. Trimming took 0 bases from V and 4 from J, leaving 17 bases between them. The CDR3 is made up of 16 amino acids. CDR3 nucleotide sequence: TGCGCCAGCAGCTTGGGGCCTCTAGGCAGACCGTACGAGCAGTACTTC. This translates into CASSLGPLGRPYEQYF. The full variable domain, in which reference TRBV5-1 and TRBJ2-7 provide the parts outside the CDR3, is KAGVTQTPRYLIKTRGQQVTLSCSPISGHRSVSWYQQTPGQGLQFLFEYFSETQRNKGNFPGRFSGRQFSNSRSEMNVSTLELGDSALYLCASSLGPLGRPYEQYFGPGTRLTVT.

This clonotype was observed at least ten times. J is TRBJ1-5 and V is TRBV27, with 7 bases lining up with TRBD1. This CDR3 spans 18 amino acids. V was clipped by 0 bases and J by 2 bases; unmatched bases: 10. CDR1 MNHEY and CDR2 SMNVEV come from the germline V gene (reference sequence). CDR3 region: CASSLSIRDGQGNQPQHF. CDR3 bases: TGTGCCAGCAGTTTATCGATTAGGGATGGACAGGGCAATCAGCCCCAGCATTTT.

This clonotype was seen at least ten times. The chain uses TRBV11-1 and TRBJ1-1; D ambiguous. The germline V gene encodes CDR1 SGHAT and CDR2 FQDESV (reference sequence). Trimming pared 1 base from V and 4 bases from J, leaving 7 bases between. The CDR3 has 13 residues. DNA of the CDR3: TGTGCCAGCAGCTTAGGGGCGGCCACTGAAGCTTTCTTT. This codes for CASSLGAATEAFF.

This clonotype was found many times. The chain employs TRBV12-3 or TRBV12-4 and TRBJ2-3; 7 nucleotides agree with TRBD1. J lost 3 bases, V lost 1 base, and 4 bases had no gene match. This CDR3 comprises 15 residues. The CDR3 DNA sequence: TGTGCCAGCAGTTTAGAAGGACAGGCTACAGATACGCAGTATTTT. It translates to CASSLEGQATDTQYF.

This clonotype appeared once. The chain uses TRBV28 and TRBJ2-7; TRBD1 matches at 7 bases. The CDR3 is 16 amino acids. V dropped 4 bases and J dropped 0; count of bases not matched to a gene: 9. CDR1 MDHEN and CDR2 SYDVKM come from the germline V gene. The CDR3 bases are TGTGCCAGCAGTTCGACAGGGAATCGACTCTCCTACGAGCAGTACTTC. Translating it yields CASSSTGNRLSYEQYF.

There are many counts of this clonotype. This chain uses TRBV18 with TRBJ2-5; D ambiguous. This CDR3 is 13 amino acids long. V shed 1 base and J shed 7 bases, with 10 bases lying between them. Germline V CDR1 and CDR2: KGHSH, LQKENI. The CDR3: CASSPQDWGTQYF. The CDR3 DNA reads TGTGCCAGCTCACCACAGGATTGGGGGACCCAGTACTTC. The full variable domain, with the rest looked up from reference TRBV18 and TRBJ2-5, is NAGVMQNPRHLVRRRGQEARLRCSPMKGHSHVYWYRQLPEEGLKFMVYLQKENIIDESGMPKERFSAEFPKEGPSILRIQQVVRGDSAAYFCASSPQDWGTQYFGPGTRLLVL.

In regard to this clonotype: A much larger clone is a single base away; this may be a read error. This chain links TRBV15 with TRBJ2-1, with 10 bases fitting TRBD2. Germline V gene lookup returns CDR1 LNHNV and CDR2 YYDKDF (reference sequence). The CDR3 length is 20 residues. CDR3 sequence (DNA): TGTGCCACCAGCAGAGATCGGGGGGAGCGGGAGGGCCCAGGCTACAATGGGCAGTTCTTC. Translating gives CATSRDRGEREGPGYNGQFF. Full variable domain (outside the CDR3, taken from reference TRBV15 and TRBJ2-1): DAMVIQNPRYQVTQFGKPVTLSCSQTLNHNVMYWYQQKSSQAPKLLFHYYDKDFNNEADTPDNFQSRRPNTSFCFLDIRSPGLGDTAMYLCATSRDRGEREGPGYNGQFFGPGTRLTVL.

V gene TRBV20-1 combines with J gene TRBJ2-3; the D call may be TRBD1 or TRBD2 (6 bases each). V lost 4 bases to trimming and J lost 2 bases, with 16 bases between them. There are 15 residues in the CDR3. Germline V gene data show CDR1 as DFQATT and CDR2 as SNEGSKA (reference sequence). The CDR3 protein is CSAIGGPPYTDTQYF. CDR3 nucleotides: TGCAGTGCTATAGGGGGGCCCCCTTACACAGATACGCAGTATTTT.

This clonotype was observed many times. V gene TRBV6-1 combines with J gene TRBJ2-7; D gene uncertain. V was clipped by 1 base and J by 3 bases, with 7 bases between them. CDR3 size: 13 residues. The germline V gene has CDR1 MNHNS and CDR2 SASEGT. The CDR3 nucleotides read TGTGCCAGCAGTGAAGTCCAAGTCTACGAGCAGTACTTC. Its translation: CASSEVQVYEQYF.

The gene calls are TRBV20-1 and TRBJ1-4; D gene ambiguous. Germline CDR1 reads DFQATT; CDR2 reads SNEGSKA (reference sequence). V lost 3 bases and J lost 3, with 11 bases in between. This CDR3 is built from 14 residues. CDR3 amino acids: CSASSGRSNEKLFF. The DNA of the CDR3 is TGCAGTGCTAGCTCAGGTCGTTCTAATGAAAAACTGTTTTTT.

This clonotype appeared many times. The chain links TRBV5-5 to TRBJ2-7; possible D gene TRBD1, 5 bases. Trimming stripped 4 bases from V and 4 bases from J, with 12 bases between. The germline gives CDR1 SGHKS, CDR2 YYEKEE (reference sequence). The CDR3 loop spans 13 amino acids. The CDR3: CASSQRQLYEQYF. The CDR3, as DNA: TGTGCCAGCAGCCAAAGACAGCTTTACGAGCAGTACTTC.

Note on this clonotype: A much bigger clone sits one base away, suggesting this may be a read error. This chain connects TRBV7-9 to TRBJ2-7; possibly TRBD2 for D (6 bases). The V gene's germline CDR1 is SEHNR and CDR2 FQNEAQ (reference sequence). The ends were cut back, 7 bases at V and 6 bases at J, with 22 bases in the middle. The CDR3 runs to 15 residues. The CDR3 loop is CASTRPGDLPSEQYF. DNA of the CDR3: TGTGCCAGCACGCGGCCCGGGGACTTACCCTCCGAGCAGTACTTC.

This clonotype was counted between two and nine times. The chain combines TRBV10-3 with TRBJ2-7; 9 bases align to TRBD1. This CDR3 comprises 14 residues. Germline lookup yields CDR1 ENHRY and CDR2 SYGVKD. Trimming removed 10 bases from V and 4 bases from J; junction bases left unmatched: 11. For the CDR3, the DNA is TGTGCCACCAAGGGTGGGACAGGGCTGTACGAGCAGTACTTC. Protein product: CATKGGTGLYEQYF.

This clonotype occurred many times. The rearrangement links TRBV11-2 to TRBJ1-1, with D possibly TRBD1 on 5 matching bases. V dropped 2 bases and J dropped 8 bases, with 12 bases sitting between them. Per germline, CDR1 SGHAT and CDR2 FQNNGV. The CDR3 contains 13 residues. The CDR3, as DNA: TGTGCCAGCAGCTTACCGGGACGGAGGGAAGCTTTCTTT. This encodes CASSLPGRREAFF.